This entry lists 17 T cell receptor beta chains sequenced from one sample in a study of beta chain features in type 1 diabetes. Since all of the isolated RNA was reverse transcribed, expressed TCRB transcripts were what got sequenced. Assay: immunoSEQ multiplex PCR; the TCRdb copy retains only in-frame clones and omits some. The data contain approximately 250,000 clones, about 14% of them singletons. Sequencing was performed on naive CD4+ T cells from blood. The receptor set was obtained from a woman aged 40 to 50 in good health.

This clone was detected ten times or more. The CDR3 nucleotides read TGTGCCACCGATGGGACAGGGCGCGCCCCTTCACCCCTCCACTTT. Translated, it gives CATDGTGRAPSPLHF. This rearrangement joins TRBV10-3 to TRBJ1-6; 9 bases align to TRBD1. V shed 10 bases and J 9 bases; nucleotides not matched to a gene: 13. This CDR3 has 15 residues. CDR1 and CDR2 from the germline V gene are ENHRY and SYGVKD.

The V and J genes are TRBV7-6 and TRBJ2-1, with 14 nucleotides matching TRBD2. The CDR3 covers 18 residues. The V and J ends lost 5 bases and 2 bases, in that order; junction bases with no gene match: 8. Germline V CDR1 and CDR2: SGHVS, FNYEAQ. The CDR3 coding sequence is TGTGCCAGCAGCCCTGTGGGACTAGCGGGAGCCGCCTACAATGAGCAGTTCTTC. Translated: CASSPVGLAGAAYNEQFF.

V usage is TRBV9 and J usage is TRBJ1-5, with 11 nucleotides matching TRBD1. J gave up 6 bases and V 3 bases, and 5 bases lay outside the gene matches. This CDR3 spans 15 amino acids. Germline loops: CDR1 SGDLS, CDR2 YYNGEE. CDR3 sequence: CASSAGTGGGQPQHF. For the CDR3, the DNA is TGTGCCAGCAGCGCCGGGACAGGGGGAGGTCAGCCCCAGCATTTT.

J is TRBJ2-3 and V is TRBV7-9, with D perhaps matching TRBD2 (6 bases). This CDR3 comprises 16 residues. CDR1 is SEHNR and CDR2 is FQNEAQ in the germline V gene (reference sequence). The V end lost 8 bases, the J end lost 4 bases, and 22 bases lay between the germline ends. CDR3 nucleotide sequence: TGTGCCAGCTCACTCATAGGTGGCAGGGAGGCAGATACGCAGTATTTT. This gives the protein CASSLIGGREADTQYF.

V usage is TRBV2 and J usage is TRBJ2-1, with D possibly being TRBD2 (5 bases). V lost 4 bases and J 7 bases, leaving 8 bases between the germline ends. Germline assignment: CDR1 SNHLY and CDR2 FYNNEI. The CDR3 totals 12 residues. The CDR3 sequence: CASSAGENEQFF. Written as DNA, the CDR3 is TGTGCCAGCAGTGCCGGGGAGAATGAGCAGTTCTTC. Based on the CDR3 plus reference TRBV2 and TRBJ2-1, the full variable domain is EPEVTQTPSHQVTQMGQEVILRCVPISNHLYFYWYRQILGQKVEFLVSFYNNEISEKSEIFDDQFSVERPDGSNFTLKIRSTKLEDSAMYFCASSAGENEQFFGPGTRLTVL.

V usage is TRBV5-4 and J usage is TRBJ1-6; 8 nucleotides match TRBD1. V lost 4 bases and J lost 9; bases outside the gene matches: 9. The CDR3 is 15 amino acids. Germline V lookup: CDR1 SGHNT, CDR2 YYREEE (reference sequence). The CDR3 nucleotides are TGTGCCAGCAGCCCCGGACAGGGCGATGGTTCACCCCTCCACTTT. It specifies CASSPGQGDGSPLHF.

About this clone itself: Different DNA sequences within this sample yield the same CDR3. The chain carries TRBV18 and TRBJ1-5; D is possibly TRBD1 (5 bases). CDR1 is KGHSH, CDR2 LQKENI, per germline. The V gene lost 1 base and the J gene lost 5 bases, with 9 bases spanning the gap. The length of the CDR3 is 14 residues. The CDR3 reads CASSPQGGDQPQHF. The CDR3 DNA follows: TGTGCCAGCTCACCACAGGGAGGGGATCAGCCCCAGCATTTT.

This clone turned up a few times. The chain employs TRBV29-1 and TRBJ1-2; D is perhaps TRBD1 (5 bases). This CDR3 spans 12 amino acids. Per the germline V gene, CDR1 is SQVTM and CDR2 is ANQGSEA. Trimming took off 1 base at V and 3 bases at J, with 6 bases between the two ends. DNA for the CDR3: TGCAGCGTTGAAGGGGGCGACTATGGCTACACCTTC. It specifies CSVEGGDYGYTF.

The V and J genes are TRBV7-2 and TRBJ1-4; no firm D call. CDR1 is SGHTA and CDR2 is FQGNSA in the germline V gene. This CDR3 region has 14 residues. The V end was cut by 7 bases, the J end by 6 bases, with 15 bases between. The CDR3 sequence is CASTKLGRDEKLFF. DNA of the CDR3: TGTGCCAGCACCAAACTAGGGCGGGATGAAAAACTGTTTTTT.

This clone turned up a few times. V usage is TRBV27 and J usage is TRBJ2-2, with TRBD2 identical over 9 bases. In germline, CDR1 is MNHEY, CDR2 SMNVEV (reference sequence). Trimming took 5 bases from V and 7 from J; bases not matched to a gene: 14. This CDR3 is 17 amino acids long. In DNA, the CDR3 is TGTGCCAGCAGTCCCTCATGGCGGGGGGGCCGAAACGGGGAGCTGTTTTTT. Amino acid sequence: CASSPSWRGGRNGELFF.

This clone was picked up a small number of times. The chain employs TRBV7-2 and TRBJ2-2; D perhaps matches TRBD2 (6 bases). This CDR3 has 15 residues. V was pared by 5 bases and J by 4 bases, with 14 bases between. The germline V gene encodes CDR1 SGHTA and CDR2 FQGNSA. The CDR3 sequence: CASSPGLSGTGELFF. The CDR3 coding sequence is TGTGCCAGCAGCCCCGGACTATCGGGCACCGGGGAGCTGTTTTTT.

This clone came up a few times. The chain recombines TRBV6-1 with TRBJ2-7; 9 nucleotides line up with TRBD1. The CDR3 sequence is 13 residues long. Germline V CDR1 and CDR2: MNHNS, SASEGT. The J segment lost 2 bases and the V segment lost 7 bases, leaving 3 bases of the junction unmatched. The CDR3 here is CASIGTGTYEQYF. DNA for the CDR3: TGTGCCAGCATAGGGACAGGGACCTACGAGCAGTACTTC.

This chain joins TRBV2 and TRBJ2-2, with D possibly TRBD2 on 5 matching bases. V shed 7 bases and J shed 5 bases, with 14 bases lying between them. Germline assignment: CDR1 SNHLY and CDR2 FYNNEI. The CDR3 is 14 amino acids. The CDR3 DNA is TGTGCCAGCACCGGATTACCGGGGACCGGGGAGCTGTTTTTT. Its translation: CASTGLPGTGELFF.

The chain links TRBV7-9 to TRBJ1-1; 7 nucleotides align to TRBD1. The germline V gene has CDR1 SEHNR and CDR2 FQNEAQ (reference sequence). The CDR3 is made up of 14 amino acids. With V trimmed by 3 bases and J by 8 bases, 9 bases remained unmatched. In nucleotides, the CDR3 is TGTGCCAGCAGCTTGACGTGGGACAGCAGAGAAGCTTTCTTT. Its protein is CASSLTWDSREAFF.

The CDR3 DNA reads TGTGCCAGTAGTCACACCTCGCCCGGGTTCGCGAACACCGGGGAGCTGTTTTTT. This encodes CASSHTSPGFANTGELFF. The chain employs TRBV19 and TRBJ2-2, with D unclear. This CDR3 has 18 residues. Germline-derived CDR1 and CDR2 are LNHDA and SQIVND (reference sequence). The ends were cut back, 5 bases at V and 0 bases at J, with 19 bases in the middle.

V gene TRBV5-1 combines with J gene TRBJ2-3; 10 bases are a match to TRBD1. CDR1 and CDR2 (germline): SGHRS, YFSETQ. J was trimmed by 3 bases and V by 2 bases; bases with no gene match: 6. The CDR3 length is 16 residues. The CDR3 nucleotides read TGCGCCAGCAGCTTAACGGGACAGGGGTCTACAGATACGCAGTATTTT. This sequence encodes CASSLTGQGSTDTQYF.

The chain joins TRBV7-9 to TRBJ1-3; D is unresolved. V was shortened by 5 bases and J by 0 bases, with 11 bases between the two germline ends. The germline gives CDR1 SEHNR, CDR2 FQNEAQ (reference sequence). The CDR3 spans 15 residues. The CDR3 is CASSPPLFSGNTIYF. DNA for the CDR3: TGTGCCAGCAGCCCTCCCTTATTCTCTGGAAACACCATATATTTT.